These 25 T cell receptor beta chains came from one sample sequenced in a study of CD8+CD57+ T cells in acquired aplastic anemia (dated by TCRdb to 2016 to 2018). This sample was sequenced with an Illumina HiSeq 2000. TCR beta VDJ combination and CDR3 sequence profiling used genomic DNA as the template. Clones were called with MiXCR by TCRdb after fastp trimmed the public reads at Q25, and only in-frame beta chains were retained. Each record represents a unique CDR3 protein, reported with the most common genes and DNA among its rows. Here the sample has around 180,000 distinct CDR3 sequences; around 60% occur a single time. The ten largest clones take up roughly 44% of the sample. The specimen sequenced was sorted CD4+, CD8+, or CD8+CD57+ T cells (not recorded which) from PBMCs. The receptors were sampled from a human donor in good health.

The chain employs TRBV11-2 and TRBJ2-5; D call uncertain. Germline V gene lookup returns CDR1 SGHAT and CDR2 FQNNGV. V was trimmed by 1 base and J by 5 bases, leaving 11 bases between them. This CDR3 spans 14 amino acids. CDR3 bases: TGTGCCAGCAGCTTAGCTATTCAGATGGAGACCCAGTACTTC. The encoded protein is CASSLAIQMETQYF.

The chain has TRBV4-3 and TRBJ1-3; D not resolved. The germline V and J ends were trimmed by 0 bases and 4 bases, with 10 bases remaining between them. Looked up from germline, CDR1 is LGHNA and CDR2 is YSLEER. The CDR3 has 15 residues. CDR3 bases: TGCGCCAGCAGCCAAGAAGATGACAAGGGAAACACCATATATTTT. Translation: CASSQEDDKGNTIYF.

V and J are TRBV7-2 and TRBJ2-7; tentative D call: TRBD2 (5 bases). Germline CDR1 reads SGHTA; CDR2 reads FQGNSA. The CDR3 has 14 amino acids. V was trimmed by 3 bases and J by 1 base, leaving 10 bases between them. CDR3 loop: CASSFIGGSYEQYF. DNA for the CDR3: TGTGCCAGCAGCTTTATTGGCGGGTCCTACGAGCAGTACTTC.

The chain combines TRBV7-2 with TRBJ1-5; D not resolved. Germline V lookup: CDR1 SGHTA, CDR2 FQGNSA. The ends were cut back, 1 base at V and 5 bases at J, with 12 bases in the middle. The CDR3 covers 15 residues. The CDR3: CASSLVGLGDQPQHF. In nucleotides, the CDR3 is TGTGCCAGCAGCTTAGTCGGTCTGGGAGATCAGCCCCAGCATTTT.

This clonotype was seen more than once but under ten times. One end of the junction varies from germline; a read error may be responsible. The chain carries TRBV20-1 and TRBJ2-1; 12 bases line up with TRBD2. Germline V lookup: CDR1 DFQATT, CDR2 SNEGSKA (reference sequence). This CDR3 has 19 amino acids. In DNA form, the CDR3 reads TGCAGTGCTAGAGATCGGAGCCTAGCGGGAGGGCCGCTCTACAATGGGCAGTTCTTC. Translated: CSARDRSLAGGPLYNGQFF.

V usage is TRBV24-1 and J usage is TRBJ2-3; TRBD2 matches 8 bases. V gave up 7 bases and J gave up 1 base; unmatched junction bases: 3. This CDR3 contains 14 residues. Germline V gives CDR1 KGHDR, CDR2 SFDVKD. CDR3 bases: TGTGCCACCAGCGCAGCGGGGGGCACAGATACGCAGTATTTT. Its translation is CATSAAGGTDTQYF.

This chain joins TRBV25-1 and TRBJ2-1; maybe TRBD2 (5 bases). This CDR3 is built from 14 residues. Germline V gene data show CDR1 as MGHDK and CDR2 as SYGVNS. Trimming cost V 4 bases and J 2 bases, with 9 bases left between them. DNA for the CDR3: TGTGCCAGCAGTGCCTCGGGGACCTACAATGAGCAGTTCTTC. Translated: CASSASGTYNEQFF.

The chain is built from TRBV7-2 and TRBJ1-1; 8 bases are shared with TRBD1. The V segment lost 4 bases and the J segment 7 bases; nucleotides outside the gene matches: 8. The CDR3 spans 14 residues. Germline loops: CDR1 SGHTA, CDR2 FQGNSA. CDR3 DNA: TGTGCCAGCAGCTCAGGACAGGGAAGTGATGAAGCTTTCTTT. It encodes CASSSGQGSDEAFF.

The gene calls are TRBV20-1 and TRBJ2-3; D is unresolved. With 4 bases removed from V and 0 bases from J, the gap between germline ends came to 11 bases. This CDR3 is 14 amino acids long. In germline, CDR1 is DFQATT, CDR2 SNEGSKA (reference sequence). For the CDR3, the DNA is TGCAGTGCTAAGGAATTCGCAAGCACAGATACGCAGTATTTT. Residues: CSAKEFASTDTQYF.

The chain couples TRBV9 to TRBJ1-1; TRBD1 is a possible D gene (6 bases). The germline gives CDR1 SGDLS, CDR2 YYNGEE. V lost 3 bases, J lost 0 bases, and 12 bases lay in between. The CDR3 has 15 residues. The CDR3 DNA reads TGTGCCAGCAGCGGGGGGGCCAACATGAACACTGAAGCTTTCTTT. It specifies CASSGGANMNTEAFF. The entire variable domain, with the rest obtained from reference TRBV9 and TRBJ1-1, is as follows: DSGVTQTPKHLITATGQRVTLRCSPRSGDLSVYWYQQSLDQGLQFLIQYYNGEERAKGNILERFSAQQFPDLHSELNLSSLELGDSALYFCASSGGANMNTEAFFGQGTRLTVV.

In its sample, this clonotype was seen many times. The rearrangement joins TRBV4-1 to TRBJ2-2; D not certain. Trimming shortened V by 1 base and J by 1 base, and 10 bases separated the two germline ends. Germline CDR1 is MGHRA and CDR2 is YSYEKL. The CDR3 length is 16 residues. The CDR3 DNA reads TGCGCCAGCAGCCAAGCTGGGCGTGAGAACACCGGGGAGCTGTTTTTT. Protein sequence: CASSQAGRENTGELFF.

Concerning this clonotype: Sequence at one end of the junction differs from germline and may be a read error. This rearrangement joins TRBV12-3 or TRBV12-4 to TRBJ1-1; possible D gene TRBD1, 6 bases. The CDR3 loop spans 15 amino acids. The CDR3 region is CASTLGGSMNAEAFF. The CDR3 DNA is TGTGCCAGCACCCTGGGGGGCAGCATGAACGCTGAAGCTTTCTTT.

The V and J genes are TRBV2 and TRBJ2-7; a possible D gene is TRBD2 (5 bases). There are 12 residues in the CDR3. The germline V gene encodes CDR1 SNHLY and CDR2 FYNNEI. CDR3 residues: CARGLATYEQYF. The CDR3 nucleotides are TGTGCTAGAGGGCTAGCCACCTACGAGCAGTACTTC.

This clonotype has ten or more counts. V gene TRBV7-9 combines with J gene TRBJ1-1; no definite D call. Trimming stripped 1 base from V and 7 bases from J, with 10 bases between. This CDR3 has 13 amino acids. CDR1 SEHNR and CDR2 FQNEAQ come from the germline V gene (reference sequence). This CDR3 reads CASSLGSVVEAFF. The CDR3, as DNA: TGTGCCAGCAGCTTAGGGTCGGTGGTTGAAGCTTTCTTT.

V gene TRBV7-9 combines with J gene TRBJ2-7, with 7 bases identical to TRBD2. Germline values: CDR1 SEHNR, CDR2 FQNEAQ (reference sequence). The CDR3 is 13 residues long. V shed 5 bases, J shed 4 bases, and the junction held 5 bases outside the gene matches. The CDR3 is CASSEMGGYEQYF. The CDR3 DNA sequence: TGTGCCAGCAGCGAAATGGGGGGGTACGAGCAGTACTTC.

In this sample, this clonotype turned up once. The chain has TRBV7-2 and TRBJ2-1, with D unresolved. Germline CDR1 is SGHTA and CDR2 is FQGNSA. The length of the CDR3 is 14 residues. With 4 bases removed from V and 0 bases from J, the gap between germline ends came to 7 bases. Here the CDR3 DNA reads TGTGCCAGCAGCTCCTACCCCTCCTACAATGAGCAGTTCTTC. Protein: CASSSYPSYNEQFF.

The V and J genes are TRBV20-1 and TRBJ1-6, with 8 bases identical to TRBD1. Unmatched junction bases numbered 2, after V lost 5 bases and J lost 14 bases. The CDR3 runs 10 residues. Germline loops: CDR1 DFQATT, CDR2 SNEGSKA (reference sequence). The CDR3 sequence: CSARDRTLHF. In DNA, the CDR3 is TGCAGTGCTCGGGACAGGACCCTCCACTTT.

This chain links TRBV9 with TRBJ2-2; D possibly matches TRBD1 or TRBD2 (6 bases each). The CDR3 runs to 17 residues. Trimming cost V 3 bases and J 0 bases, with 15 bases left between them. CDR1 and CDR2 (germline): SGDLS, YYNGEE. The DNA for the CDR3 is TGTGCCAGCAGCGCCCCAAGGGGGGCAGCGAACACCGGGGAGCTGTTTTTT. Encoded protein: CASSAPRGAANTGELFF.

The chain has TRBV12-3 or TRBV12-4 and TRBJ2-1; 8 bases fit TRBD2. The length of the CDR3 is 15 residues. V lost 3 bases and J lost 9; bases outside the gene matches: 10. The CDR3 nucleotides read TGTGCCAGCAGTTTGGTCGGTAGCGGGGCTGCTGAGCAGTTCTTC. Protein: CASSLVGSGAAEQFF.

The chain combines TRBV10-3 with TRBJ2-1; 11 bases align to TRBD2. This CDR3 comprises 16 residues. With 8 bases clipped from V and 9 bases from J, the junction kept 15 bases outside the gene matches. CDR1 and CDR2 (germline): ENHRY, SYGVKD. CDR3 bases: TGTGCCATCGCCCAAGGGAGTAGCGGGGGGGCAGGTGAGCAGTTCTTC. It encodes CAIAQGSSGGAGEQFF.

The chain uses TRBV20-1 and TRBJ2-1; 7 nucleotides agree with TRBD2. The ends lost 7 bases at V and 8 bases at J; junction bases unmatched: 11. The germline V gene has CDR1 DFQATT and CDR2 SNEGSKA (reference sequence). The CDR3 runs to 13 residues. The CDR3 protein is CSEWGRAGDEQFF. The CDR3, as DNA: TGCAGTGAATGGGGGAGGGCCGGCGATGAGCAGTTCTTC.

V usage is TRBV20-1 and J usage is TRBJ1-1, with unresolved D. V lost 5 bases, J lost 4 bases, and 8 bases lay in between. Looked up from germline, CDR1 is DFQATT and CDR2 is SNEGSKA (reference sequence). This CDR3 spans 11 amino acids. CDR3 amino acids: CSAPYFTEAFF. CDR3 sequence (DNA): TGCAGTGCTCCTTATTTCACTGAAGCTTTCTTT.

This chain links TRBV25-1 with TRBJ1-1, with D possibly matching TRBD1 (5 bases). The ends were cut back, 0 bases at V and 6 bases at J, with 11 bases in the middle. The CDR3 consists of 14 residues. CDR1 is MGHDK, CDR2 SYGVNS, per germline. CDR3: CASSEYGGLSEAFF. The CDR3 nucleotides read TGTGCCAGCAGTGAATATGGGGGTCTCTCTGAAGCTTTCTTT. Based on the CDR3 plus reference TRBV25-1 and TRBJ1-1, the full variable domain is EADIYQTPRYLVIGTGKKITLECSQTMGHDKMYWYQQDPGMELHLIHYSYGVNSTEKGDLSSESTVSRIRTEHFPLTLESARPSHTSQYLCASSEYGGLSEAFFGQGTRLTVV.

The chain joins TRBV20-1 to TRBJ2-7; TRBD1 matches 8 bases. Trimming at V came to 5 bases and at J to 2 bases, leaving 2 bases not matched to a gene. The CDR3 has 12 amino acids. Germline V gene sequence: CDR1 DFQATT, CDR2 SNEGSKA (reference sequence). The CDR3 region has the DNA TGCAGTGCTTGGACAGGGCCCTACGAGCAGTACTTC. Translated: CSAWTGPYEQYF.

The V call is TRBV6-1, the J call TRBJ1-5, with 7 bases matching TRBD1. Looked up from germline, CDR1 is MNHNS and CDR2 is SASEGT. CDR3 length: 14 amino acids. Losses at the gene ends were 5 bases for V and 5 bases for J; bases not matched to a gene: 6. The CDR3 loop is CASSFDRDDQPQHF. The CDR3 DNA sequence: TGTGCCAGCAGTTTCGACAGGGACGATCAGCCCCAGCATTTT.